The 11 T cell receptor beta chains presented below share a single source sample, sequenced in a study of radiotherapy plus CTLA-4 blockade in lung cancer. Sequenced by immunoSEQ multiplex PCR; TCRdb stores in-frame clones only, minus some. The sample contains around 80,000 clones, about four fifths of which appear only once. The sample in question was peripheral blood, obtained from a patient treated with radiotherapy plus ipilimumab. All receptors derive from a human donor with non-small cell lung cancer who had stable disease on radiotherapy plus ipilimumab.

This clone was seen just once. The V gene is TRBV14, the J gene TRBJ1-1; possible D gene TRBD1, 5 bases. V lost 1 base and J 2 bases, leaving 11 bases between the germline ends. CDR1 SGHDN and CDR2 FVKESK come from the germline V gene. The CDR3 spans 15 residues. In DNA form, the CDR3 reads TGTGCCAGCAGCCAAGTTGGACAACTTAACACTGAAGCTTTCTTT. As protein: CASSQVGQLNTEAFF.

The chain uses TRBV27 and TRBJ2-7, with a weak D call TRBD2 (6 bases). The CDR3 covers 13 residues. With 10 bases removed from V and 0 bases from J, the gap between germline ends came to 13 bases. The germline gives CDR1 MNHEY, CDR2 SMNVEV (reference sequence). The CDR3 coding sequence is TGTGCCACCGTTAGCGGCCCCTCCTACGAGCAGTACTTC. This codes for CATVSGPSYEQYF.

The rearrangement uses TRBV19 and TRBJ1-1; TRBD1 is a possible D gene (5 bases). CDR3 length: 17 residues. V was cut by 0 bases and J by 4 bases, with 18 bases left in between. Germline V gene lookup returns CDR1 LNHDA and CDR2 SQIVND (reference sequence). CDR3 in DNA: TGTGCCAGTAGTATAGATCACGGGGGAGTAAGGACCACTGAAGCTTTCTTT. Translated: CASSIDHGGVRTTEAFF.

The chain joins TRBV6-6 to TRBJ1-1; D remains unclear. CDR3 length: 11 amino acids. Germline CDR1 reads MNHNY; CDR2 reads SVGAGI (reference sequence). Deletions cut 2 bases from V and 7 bases from J, with 5 bases between. Here the CDR3 reads CASSYIYEAFF. The DNA for the CDR3 is TGTGCCAGCAGTTACATTTATGAAGCTTTCTTT.

This chain joins TRBV6-1 and TRBJ1-5; D not resolved. V was trimmed by 6 bases and J by 5 bases, leaving 14 bases between them. This CDR3 is built from 14 residues. CDR1 is MNHNS, CDR2 SASEGT, per germline. In DNA form, the CDR3 reads TGTGCCAGCAGGGGAGCGGGTCTTTATCAGCCCCAGCATTTT. Its translation is CASRGAGLYQPQHF.

The V call is TRBV5-8, the J call TRBJ2-5; no firm D call. Germline values: CDR1 SGHTS, CDR2 YDEGEE. This CDR3 has 13 amino acids. Between the trimmed V and J ends, which lost 3 bases and 11 bases, there was a span of 17 bases. The CDR3 nucleotides read TGTGCCAGCAGCTCAGCGACCCCGGTAGAGCAGTACTTC. It is translated as CASSSATPVEQYF.

The chain uses TRBV28 and TRBJ1-1; possibly TRBD1 for D (5 bases). The germline V gene has CDR1 MDHEN and CDR2 SYDVKM. CDR3 size: 15 residues. Trimming stripped 6 bases from V and 3 bases from J, with 17 bases between. The CDR3 loop is CASSPEGEGYTEAFF. CDR3 DNA: TGTGCCAGCAGCCCCGAGGGAGAGGGGTACACTGAAGCTTTCTTT.

The CDR3 region has the DNA TGTGCCAGCAGCCCTTCTTCATACAGGGGTAGGAACACTGAAGCTTTCTTT. Its translation is CASSPSSYRGRNTEAFF. This chain uses TRBV14 with TRBJ1-1; 7 nucleotides agree with TRBD1. The CDR3 totals 17 residues. The J segment lost 1 base and the V segment lost 4 bases, leaving 12 bases of the junction unmatched. Germline CDR1 and CDR2: SGHDN and FVKESK.

The rearrangement joins TRBV6-5 to TRBJ1-2; 8 bases are a match to TRBD1. Germline CDR1 and CDR2: MNHEY and SVGAGI. Trimming cost V 5 bases and J 5 bases; bases outside gene matches: 4. The CDR3 is 13 residues long. The CDR3 nucleotides are TGTGCCAGCAGTACTCGACAGGGGTATGGCTACACCTTC. Translated, it gives CASSTRQGYGYTF.

This sequence joins TRBV4-2 and TRBJ2-5, with D perhaps matching TRBD1 or TRBD2 (7 bases each). The CDR3 sequence is 15 residues long. Per germline, CDR1 LGHNA and CDR2 YNFKEQ. V lost 2 bases, J lost 5 bases, and 15 bases lay in between. The CDR3 nucleotides are TGTGCCAGCAGCCAATCGTCAGGGGGAGGGGAGACCCAGTACTTC. This encodes CASSQSSGGGETQYF.

This clone was found once. This rearrangement joins TRBV11-1 to TRBJ2-7, with TRBD1 matching 10 bases. V was pared by 7 bases and J by 4 bases, with 7 bases of the junction left unmatched. CDR1 and CDR2 from the germline V gene are SGHAT and FQDESV (reference sequence). The length of the CDR3 is 14 residues. DNA for the CDR3: TGTGCCAGCATTCCGGGACAGGGGAGTTACGAGCAGTACTTC. Its translation is CASIPGQGSYEQYF. Full variable domain (remainder filled in from reference TRBV11-1 and TRBJ2-7): EAEVAQSPRYKITEKSQAVAFWCDPISGHATLYWYRQILGQGPELLVQFQDESVVDDSQLPKDRFSAERLKGVDSTLKIQPAELGDSAMYLCASIPGQGSYEQYFGPGTRLTVT.